The clone carrying this T cell receptor (beta chain) was recorded a few times. The data were obtained in a study of cytomegalovirus exposure and HLA in healthy donors. About the study: Earlier findings included roughly 120 million unique TCR beta sequences obtained from 150 million to 200 million T cells.

Trimming removed 6 bases at V and 2 bases at J, with 10 bases between. This CDR3 region has 13 residues. The germline V gene encodes CDR1 MDHEN and CDR2 SYDVKM. Use of 60 Vbeta and 13 Jbeta primers characterized the PCR. Assay: immunoSEQ multiplex PCR; the TCRdb copy retains only in-frame clones and omits some. The sample holds approximately 150,000 clones, roughly four fifths seen once. V is TRBV28 and J is TRBJ1-2, with D possibly TRBD1 on 6 matching bases. Sequencing input: PBMCs. The TCR sequence derives from a woman aged 40 to 50 in good health and CMV-seronegative. The CDR3 region has the DNA TGTGCCAGCAGGCCCCAGGGGAACTATGGCTACACCTTC. Protein sequence: CASRPQGNYGYTF.